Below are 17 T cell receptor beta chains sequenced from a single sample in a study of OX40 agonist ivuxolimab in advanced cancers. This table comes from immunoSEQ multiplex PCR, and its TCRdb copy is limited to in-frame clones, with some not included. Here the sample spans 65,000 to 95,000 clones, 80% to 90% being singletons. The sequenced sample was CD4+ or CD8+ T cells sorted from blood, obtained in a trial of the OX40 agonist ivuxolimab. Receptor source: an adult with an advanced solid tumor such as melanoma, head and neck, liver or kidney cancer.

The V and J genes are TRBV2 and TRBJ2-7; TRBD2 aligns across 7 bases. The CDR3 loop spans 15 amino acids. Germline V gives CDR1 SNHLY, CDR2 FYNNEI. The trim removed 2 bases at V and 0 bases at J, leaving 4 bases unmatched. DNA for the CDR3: TGTGCCAGCAGTGAAAGGTCTAGCGGCTCCTACGAGCAGTACTTC. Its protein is CASSERSSGSYEQYF.

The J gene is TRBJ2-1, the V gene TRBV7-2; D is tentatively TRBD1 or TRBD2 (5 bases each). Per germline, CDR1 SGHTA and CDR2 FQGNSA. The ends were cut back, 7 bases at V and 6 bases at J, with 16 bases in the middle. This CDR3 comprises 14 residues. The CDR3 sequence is CASTPGRSGNEQFF. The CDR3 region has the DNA TGTGCCAGCACCCCGGGGCGTTCTGGCAATGAGCAGTTCTTC. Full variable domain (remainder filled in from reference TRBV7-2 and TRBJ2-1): GAGVSQSPSNKVTEKGKDVELRCDPISGHTALYWYRQSLGQGLEFLIYFQGNSAPDKSGLPSDRFSAERTGGSVSTLTIQRTQQEDSAVYLCASTPGRSGNEQFFGPGTRLTVL.

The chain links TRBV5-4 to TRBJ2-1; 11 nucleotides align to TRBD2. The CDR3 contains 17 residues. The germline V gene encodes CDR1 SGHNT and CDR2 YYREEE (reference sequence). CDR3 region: CAVIDSLAGGLRNEQFF. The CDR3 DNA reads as TGTGCAGTAATCGATAGCCTAGCGGGAGGCTTAAGAAATGAGCAGTTCTTC.

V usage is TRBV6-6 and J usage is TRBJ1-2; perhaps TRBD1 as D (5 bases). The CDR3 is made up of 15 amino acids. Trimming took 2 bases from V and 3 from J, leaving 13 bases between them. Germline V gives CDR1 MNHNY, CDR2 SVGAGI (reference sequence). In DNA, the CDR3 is TGTGCCAGCAGTTACACGGTAGGGACGGACTATGGCTACACCTTC. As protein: CASSYTVGTDYGYTF.

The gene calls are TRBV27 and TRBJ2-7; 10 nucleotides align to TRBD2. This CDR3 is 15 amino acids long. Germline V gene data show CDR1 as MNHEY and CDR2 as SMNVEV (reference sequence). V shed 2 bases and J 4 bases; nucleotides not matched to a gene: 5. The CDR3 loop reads CASSLLSSGSYEQYF. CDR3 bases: TGTGCCAGCAGTTTACTCTCTAGCGGGAGTTACGAGCAGTACTTC.

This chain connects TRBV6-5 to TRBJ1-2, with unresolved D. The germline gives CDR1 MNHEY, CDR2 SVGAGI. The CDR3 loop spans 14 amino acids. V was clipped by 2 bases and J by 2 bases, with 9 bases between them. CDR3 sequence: CASSYDQKNYGYTF. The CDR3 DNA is TGTGCCAGCAGTTACGATCAGAAAAACTATGGCTACACCTTC.

CDR3 nucleotides: TGTGCCAGCAGTGGAGTTCCCCAAGAGACCCAGTACTTC. This sequence encodes CASSGVPQETQYF. The chain combines TRBV2 with TRBJ2-5; D remains unclear. V shed 4 bases and J shed 1 base, with 7 bases lying between them. The CDR3 is 13 amino acids. CDR1 is SNHLY, CDR2 FYNNEI, per germline.

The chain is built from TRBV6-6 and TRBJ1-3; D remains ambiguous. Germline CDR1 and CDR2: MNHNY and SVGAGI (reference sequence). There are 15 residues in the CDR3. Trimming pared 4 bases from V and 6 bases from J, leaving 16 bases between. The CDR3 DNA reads TGTGCCAGCAGTTCTCGGTCGCCCTCGACAAACACCATATATTTT. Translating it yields CASSSRSPSTNTIYF.

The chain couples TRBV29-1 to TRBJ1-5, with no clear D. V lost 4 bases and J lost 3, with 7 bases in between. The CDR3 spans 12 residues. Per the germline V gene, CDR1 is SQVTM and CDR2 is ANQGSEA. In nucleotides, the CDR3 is TGCAGCGTTGGCAGTTCCAATCAGCCCCAGCATTTT. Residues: CSVGSSNQPQHF.

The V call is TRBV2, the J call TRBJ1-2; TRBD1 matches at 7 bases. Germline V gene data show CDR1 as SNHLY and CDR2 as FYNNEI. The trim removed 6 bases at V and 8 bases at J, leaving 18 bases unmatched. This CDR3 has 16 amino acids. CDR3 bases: TGTGCCAGCAGCCAGAGTCCGACAGGGATCCCTTTCGGCTACACCTTC. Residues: CASSQSPTGIPFGYTF. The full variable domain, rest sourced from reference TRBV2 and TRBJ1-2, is EPEVTQTPSHQVTQMGQEVILRCVPISNHLYFYWYRQILGQKVEFLVSFYNNEISEKSEIFDDQFSVERPDGSNFTLKIRSTKLEDSAMYFCASSQSPTGIPFGYTFGSGTRLTVV.

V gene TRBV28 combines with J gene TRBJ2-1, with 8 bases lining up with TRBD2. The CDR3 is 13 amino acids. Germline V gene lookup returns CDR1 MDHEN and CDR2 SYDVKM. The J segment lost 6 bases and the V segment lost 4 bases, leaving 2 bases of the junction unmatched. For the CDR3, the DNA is TGTGCCAGCAGTTCGGGGGGGGCCAATGAGCAGTTCTTC. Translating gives CASSSGGANEQFF.

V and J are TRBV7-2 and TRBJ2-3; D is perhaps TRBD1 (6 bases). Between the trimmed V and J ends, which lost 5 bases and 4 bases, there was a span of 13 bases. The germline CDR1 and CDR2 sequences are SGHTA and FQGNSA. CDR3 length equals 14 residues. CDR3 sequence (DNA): TGTGCCAGCAGCGTGGGGAAGGGGGCAGATACGCAGTATTTT. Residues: CASSVGKGADTQYF.

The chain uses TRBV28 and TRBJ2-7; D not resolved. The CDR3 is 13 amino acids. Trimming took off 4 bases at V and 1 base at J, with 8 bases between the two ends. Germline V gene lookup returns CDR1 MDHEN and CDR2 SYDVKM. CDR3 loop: CASSSTPSYEQYF. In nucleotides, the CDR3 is TGTGCCAGCAGTTCGACCCCTTCCTACGAGCAGTACTTC.

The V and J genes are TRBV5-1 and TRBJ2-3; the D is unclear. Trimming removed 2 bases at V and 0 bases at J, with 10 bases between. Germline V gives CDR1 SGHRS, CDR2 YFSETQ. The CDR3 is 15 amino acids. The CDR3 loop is CASSLSTYSTDTQYF. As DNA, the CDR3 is TGCGCCAGCAGCTTAAGTACCTATAGCACAGATACGCAGTATTTT.

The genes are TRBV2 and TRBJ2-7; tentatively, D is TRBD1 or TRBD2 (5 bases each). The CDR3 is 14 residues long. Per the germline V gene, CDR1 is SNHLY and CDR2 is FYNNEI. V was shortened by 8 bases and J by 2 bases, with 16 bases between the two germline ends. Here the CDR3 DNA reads TGTGCCAGCTTAAAGTCCGAGGGACCCTACGAGCAGTACTTC. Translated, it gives CASLKSEGPYEQYF.

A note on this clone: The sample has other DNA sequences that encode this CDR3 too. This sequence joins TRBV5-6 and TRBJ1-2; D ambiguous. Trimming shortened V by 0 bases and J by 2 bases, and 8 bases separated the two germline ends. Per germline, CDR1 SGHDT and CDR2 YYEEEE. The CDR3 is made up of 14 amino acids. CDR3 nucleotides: TGTGCCAGCAGCTTGGTAAGAGGAAACTATGGCTACACCTTC. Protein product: CASSLVRGNYGYTF.

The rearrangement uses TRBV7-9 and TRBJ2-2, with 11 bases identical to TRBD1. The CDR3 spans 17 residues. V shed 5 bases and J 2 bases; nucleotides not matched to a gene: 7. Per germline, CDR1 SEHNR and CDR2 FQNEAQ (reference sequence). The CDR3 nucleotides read TGTGCCAGCAGCCCTAGGACAGGGGGCCCCAACACCGGGGAGCTGTTTTTT. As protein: CASSPRTGGPNTGELFF.